This T cell receptor beta chain was recorded in a study of T cell repertoires in cytomegalovirus infection (dated by TCRdb to between 2018 and 2020). Background for the entire study: The peptide stimulations were aimed at well-studied HLA-B-restricted epitopes as well as recently identified HLA-C-restricted CMV epitopes, whose presentation resists viral immunomodulation. The HLA type of each donor mattered for the analysis, because public TCR beta signatures pointed to carriage of CMV infection along with the matching HLA type. The research as a whole found: Carriers of CMV infection plus the relevant HLA type were discriminated by the cumulative frequency of public TCR beta family members in the study cohort and in an independent approximately 360-donor cohort. In the ex vivo response, HLA-C-restricted CMV-specific TCR beta clonotypes were dominant, and in two of eight donors the single most frequent clonotype came from this HLA-C-restricted group.

The sample's treatment or condition label is to be understood as: in vitro stimulation with specific CMV peptide epitopes to enrich CMV-specific T cells. This clonotype was counted between two and nine times. Its antigen has not been determined. No base qualities exist here, and no much larger clone lies one base off it. Data came from an Illumina HiSeq 1500. TCRdb's own reprocessing of the public reads used fastp at Q25 and MiXCR and kept productive beta chains. Each entry is one CDR3 protein sequence, shown with its most common DNA and genes. This sample has some 700,000 distinct CDR3 sequences in its table, and 30% to 40% of those were observed once. The ten largest clones capture 15% to 20% of the sample. The germline V gene yields MNHEY for CDR1 and SVGAGI for CDR2. The V end gives up 5 bases and the J end 5 bases, leaving 9 bases in the junction not matched to a gene. The CDR3 runs 14 residues from the cysteine to the phenylalanine. Just the 42-base CDR3 DNA is kept, in frame starting at base 1.

The sample consisted of cultured PBMCs, taken from culture after CMV antigen stimulation. This sequence originates from a human donor in good health (CMV status not recorded). Some clones in this sample may be carry-over from other donors' samples. Recombination connected TRBV6-5 to TRBJ2-7; 7 bases in the middle match TRBD1. The CDR3: CASSPQTGQHEQYF. Read as DNA, the sequence is TGTGCCAGCAGTCCCCAGACAGGGCAACACGAGCAGTACTTC.